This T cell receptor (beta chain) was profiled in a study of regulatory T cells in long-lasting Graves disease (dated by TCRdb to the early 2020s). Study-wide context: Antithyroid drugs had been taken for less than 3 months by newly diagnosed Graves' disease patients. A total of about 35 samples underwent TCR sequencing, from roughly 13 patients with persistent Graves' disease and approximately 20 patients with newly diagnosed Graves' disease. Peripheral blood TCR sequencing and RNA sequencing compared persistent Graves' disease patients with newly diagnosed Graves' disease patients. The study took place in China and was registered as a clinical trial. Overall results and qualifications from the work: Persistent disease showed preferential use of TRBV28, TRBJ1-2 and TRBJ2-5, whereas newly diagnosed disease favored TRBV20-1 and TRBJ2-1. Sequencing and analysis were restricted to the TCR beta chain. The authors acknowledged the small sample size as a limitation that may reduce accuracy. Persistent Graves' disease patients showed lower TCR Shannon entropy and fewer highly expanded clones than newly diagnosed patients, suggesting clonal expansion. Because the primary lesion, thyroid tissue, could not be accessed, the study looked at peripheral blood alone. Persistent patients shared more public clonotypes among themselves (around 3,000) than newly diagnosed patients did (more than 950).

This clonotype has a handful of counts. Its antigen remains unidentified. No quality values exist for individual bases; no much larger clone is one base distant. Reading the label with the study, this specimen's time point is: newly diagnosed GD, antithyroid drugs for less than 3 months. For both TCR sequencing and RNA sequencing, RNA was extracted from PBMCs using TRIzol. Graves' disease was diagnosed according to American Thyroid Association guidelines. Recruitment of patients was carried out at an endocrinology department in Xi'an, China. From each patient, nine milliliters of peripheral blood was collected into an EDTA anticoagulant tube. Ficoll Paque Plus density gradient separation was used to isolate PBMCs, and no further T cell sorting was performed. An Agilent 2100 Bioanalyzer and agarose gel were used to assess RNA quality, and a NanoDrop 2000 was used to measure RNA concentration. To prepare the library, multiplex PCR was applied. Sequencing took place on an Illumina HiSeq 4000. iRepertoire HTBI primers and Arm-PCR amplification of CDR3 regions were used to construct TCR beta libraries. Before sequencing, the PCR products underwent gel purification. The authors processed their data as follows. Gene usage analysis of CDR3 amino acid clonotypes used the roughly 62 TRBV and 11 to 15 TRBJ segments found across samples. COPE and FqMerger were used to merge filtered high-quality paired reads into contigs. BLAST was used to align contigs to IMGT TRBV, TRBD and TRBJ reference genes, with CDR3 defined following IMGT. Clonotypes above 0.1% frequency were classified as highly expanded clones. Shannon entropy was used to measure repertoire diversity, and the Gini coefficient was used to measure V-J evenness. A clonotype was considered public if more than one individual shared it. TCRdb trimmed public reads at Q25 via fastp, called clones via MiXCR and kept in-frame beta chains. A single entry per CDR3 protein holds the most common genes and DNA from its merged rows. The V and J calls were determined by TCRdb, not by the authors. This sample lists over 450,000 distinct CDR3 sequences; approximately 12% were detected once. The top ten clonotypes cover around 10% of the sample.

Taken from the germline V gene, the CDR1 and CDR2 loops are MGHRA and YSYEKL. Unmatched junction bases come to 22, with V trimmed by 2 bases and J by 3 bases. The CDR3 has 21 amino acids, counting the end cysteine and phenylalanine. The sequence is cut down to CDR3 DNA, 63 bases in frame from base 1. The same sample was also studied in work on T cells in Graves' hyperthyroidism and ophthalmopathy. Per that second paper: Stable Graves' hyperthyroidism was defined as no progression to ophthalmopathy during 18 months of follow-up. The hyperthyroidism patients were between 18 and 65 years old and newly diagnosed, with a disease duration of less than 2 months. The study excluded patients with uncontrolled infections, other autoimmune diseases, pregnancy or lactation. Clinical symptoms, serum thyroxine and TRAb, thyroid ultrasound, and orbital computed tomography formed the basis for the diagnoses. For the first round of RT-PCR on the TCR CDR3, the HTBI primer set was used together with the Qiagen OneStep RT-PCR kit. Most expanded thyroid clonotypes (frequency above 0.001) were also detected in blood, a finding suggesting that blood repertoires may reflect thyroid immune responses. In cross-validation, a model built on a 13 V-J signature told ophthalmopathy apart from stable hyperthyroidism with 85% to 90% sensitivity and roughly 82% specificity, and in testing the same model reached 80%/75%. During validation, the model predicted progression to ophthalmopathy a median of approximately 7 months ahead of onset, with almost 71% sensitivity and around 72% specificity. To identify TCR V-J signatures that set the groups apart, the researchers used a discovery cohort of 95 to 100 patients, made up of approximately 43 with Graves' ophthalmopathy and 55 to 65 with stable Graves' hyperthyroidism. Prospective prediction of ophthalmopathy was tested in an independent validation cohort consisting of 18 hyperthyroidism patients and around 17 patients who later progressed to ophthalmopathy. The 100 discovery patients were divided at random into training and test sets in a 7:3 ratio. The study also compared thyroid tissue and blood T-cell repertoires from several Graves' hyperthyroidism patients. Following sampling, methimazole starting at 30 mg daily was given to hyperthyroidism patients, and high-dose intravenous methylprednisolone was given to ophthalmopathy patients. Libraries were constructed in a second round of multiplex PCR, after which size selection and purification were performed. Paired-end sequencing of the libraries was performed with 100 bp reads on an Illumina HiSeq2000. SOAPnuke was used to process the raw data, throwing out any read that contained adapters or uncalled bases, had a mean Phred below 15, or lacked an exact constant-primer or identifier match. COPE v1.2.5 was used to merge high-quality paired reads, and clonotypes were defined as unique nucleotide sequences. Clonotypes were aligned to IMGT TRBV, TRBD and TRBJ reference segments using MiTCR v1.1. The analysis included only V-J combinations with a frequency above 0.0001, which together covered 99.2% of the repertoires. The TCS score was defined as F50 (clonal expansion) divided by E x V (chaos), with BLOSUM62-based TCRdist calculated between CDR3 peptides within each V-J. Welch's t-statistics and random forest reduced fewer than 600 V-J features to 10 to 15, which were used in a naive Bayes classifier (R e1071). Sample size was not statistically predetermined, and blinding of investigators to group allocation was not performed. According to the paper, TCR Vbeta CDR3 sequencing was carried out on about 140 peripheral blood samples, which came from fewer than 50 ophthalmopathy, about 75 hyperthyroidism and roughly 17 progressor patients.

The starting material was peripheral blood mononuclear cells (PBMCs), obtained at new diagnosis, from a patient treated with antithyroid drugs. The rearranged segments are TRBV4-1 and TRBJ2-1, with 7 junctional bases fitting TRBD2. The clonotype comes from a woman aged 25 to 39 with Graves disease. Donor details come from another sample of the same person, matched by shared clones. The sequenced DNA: TGCGCCAGCAGCCAACCCCCAAGAGATCCTAGACTGGCGGGAGTCTACAATGAGCAGTTCTTC. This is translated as CASSQPPRDPRLAGVYNEQFF.